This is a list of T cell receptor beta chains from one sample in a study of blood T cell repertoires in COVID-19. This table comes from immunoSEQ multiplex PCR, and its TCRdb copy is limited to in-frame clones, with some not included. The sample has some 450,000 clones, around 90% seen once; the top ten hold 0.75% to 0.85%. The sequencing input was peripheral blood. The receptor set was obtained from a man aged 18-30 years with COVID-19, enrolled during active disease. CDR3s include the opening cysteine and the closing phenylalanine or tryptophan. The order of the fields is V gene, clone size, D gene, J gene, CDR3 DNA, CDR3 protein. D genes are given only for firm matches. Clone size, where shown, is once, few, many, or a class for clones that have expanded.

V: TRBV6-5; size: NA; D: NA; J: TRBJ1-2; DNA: TGTGCCAGCAGTTACTCCCCAAATGCTAACTATGGCTACACCTTC; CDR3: CASSYSPNANYGYTF
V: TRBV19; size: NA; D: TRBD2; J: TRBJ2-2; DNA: TGTGCCAGTAGTGAACTAGCGTCGAACACCGGGGAGCTGTTTTTT; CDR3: CASSELASNTGELFF
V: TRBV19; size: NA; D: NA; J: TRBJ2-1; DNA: TGTGCCAGTAGTCAGGGACTTTACAATGAGCAGTTCTTC; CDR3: CASSQGLYNEQFF
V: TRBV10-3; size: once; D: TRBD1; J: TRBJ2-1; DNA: TGTGCCATCAGGGATAATCGGGACAGGGGGAATGAGCAGTTCTTC; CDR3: CAIRDNRDRGNEQFF
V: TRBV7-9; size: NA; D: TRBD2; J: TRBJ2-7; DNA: TGTGCCAGCAGCTTCCCTTTAGCGGGAGGGGGAGAGCAGTACTTC; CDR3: CASSFPLAGGGEQYF
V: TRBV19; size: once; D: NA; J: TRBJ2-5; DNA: TGTGCCAGTAGTATATTCCAGGGAGAGACCCAGTACTTC; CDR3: CASSIFQGETQYF
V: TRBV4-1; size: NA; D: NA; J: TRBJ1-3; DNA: TGCGCCAGCAGGCGTGAAGACAACTCTGGAAACACCATATATTTT; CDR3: CASRREDNSGNTIYF
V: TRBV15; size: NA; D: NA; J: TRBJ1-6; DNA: TGTGCCACCAGCAGAGATCAGGGTTCACCCCTCCACTTT; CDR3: CATSRDQGSPLHF
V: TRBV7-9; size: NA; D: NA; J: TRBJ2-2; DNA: TGTGCCAGCAGCCCCGGTCCTGTCGCGGGGGAGCTGTTTTTT; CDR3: CASSPGPVAGELFF
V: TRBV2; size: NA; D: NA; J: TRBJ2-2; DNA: TGTGCCAGCAGTTCCGCAGGGGGAGGAACCGGGGAGCTGTTTTTT; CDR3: CASSSAGGGTGELFF
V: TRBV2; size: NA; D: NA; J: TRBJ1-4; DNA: TGTGCCAGCAGAGCCGGACAGTATAATGAAAAACTGTTTTTT; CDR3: CASRAGQYNEKLFF
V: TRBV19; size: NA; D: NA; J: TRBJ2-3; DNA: TGTGCCAGTAGACCGTCTCCTATTCAAGATACGCAGTATTTT; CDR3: CASRPSPIQDTQYF
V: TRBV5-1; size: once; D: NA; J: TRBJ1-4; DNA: TGCGCCAGCAGCCTTGGGGTGACAGGAACTAATGAAAAACTGTTTTTT; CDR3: CASSLGVTGTNEKLFF
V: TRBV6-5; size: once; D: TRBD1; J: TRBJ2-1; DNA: TGTGCCAGCAATACGGGACAGGGGACCTACAATGAGCAGTTCTTC; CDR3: CASNTGQGTYNEQFF
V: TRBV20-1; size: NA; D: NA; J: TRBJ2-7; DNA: TGCAGTGCTAGTATGCGGGACTACGAGCAGTACTTC; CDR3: CSASMRDYEQYF
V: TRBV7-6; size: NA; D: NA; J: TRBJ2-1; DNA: TGTGCCAGCAGCTTAGAATGGACAACCCAAAATTACAATGAGCAGTTCTTC; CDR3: CASSLEWTTQNYNEQFF
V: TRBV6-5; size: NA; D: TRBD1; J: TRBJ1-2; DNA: TGTGCCAGTAGGGGACAGGGTAACTATGGCTACACCTTC; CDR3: CASRGQGNYGYTF
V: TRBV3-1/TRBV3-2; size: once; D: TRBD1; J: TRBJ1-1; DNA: TGTGCCAGCAGCCTCCCGGACAGGGGCACTGAAGCTTTCTTT; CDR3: CASSLPDRGTEAFF
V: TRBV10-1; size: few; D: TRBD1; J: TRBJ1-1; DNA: TGCGCCAGCAGTTCATCCGGGACAGAGAACACTGAAGCTTTCTTT; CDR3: CASSSSGTENTEAFF
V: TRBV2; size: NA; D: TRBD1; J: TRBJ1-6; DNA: TGTGCCAGCAGTGATCTTAACAGGGGAGAATCACCCCTCCACTTT; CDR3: CASSDLNRGESPLHF
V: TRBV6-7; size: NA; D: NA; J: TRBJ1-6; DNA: TGTGCCAGCAGTTACGGGGGGGCTGGTAATTCACCCCTCCACTTT; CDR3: CASSYGGAGNSPLHF
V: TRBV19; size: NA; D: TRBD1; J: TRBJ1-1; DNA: TGTGCCAGTAGTAAGGACAGGGAAGGTAACACTGAAGCTTTCTTT; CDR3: CASSKDREGNTEAFF
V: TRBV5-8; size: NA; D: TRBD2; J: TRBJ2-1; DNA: TGTGCCAGCAGCGCAGGACTAGCGGTGGGTAAGCAGTTCTTC; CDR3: CASSAGLAVGKQFF
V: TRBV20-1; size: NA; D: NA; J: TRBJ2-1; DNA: TGCAGTGCTAGTCGCCTGAGGAGCTCCTACAATGAGCAGTTCTTC; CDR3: CSASRLRSSYNEQFF